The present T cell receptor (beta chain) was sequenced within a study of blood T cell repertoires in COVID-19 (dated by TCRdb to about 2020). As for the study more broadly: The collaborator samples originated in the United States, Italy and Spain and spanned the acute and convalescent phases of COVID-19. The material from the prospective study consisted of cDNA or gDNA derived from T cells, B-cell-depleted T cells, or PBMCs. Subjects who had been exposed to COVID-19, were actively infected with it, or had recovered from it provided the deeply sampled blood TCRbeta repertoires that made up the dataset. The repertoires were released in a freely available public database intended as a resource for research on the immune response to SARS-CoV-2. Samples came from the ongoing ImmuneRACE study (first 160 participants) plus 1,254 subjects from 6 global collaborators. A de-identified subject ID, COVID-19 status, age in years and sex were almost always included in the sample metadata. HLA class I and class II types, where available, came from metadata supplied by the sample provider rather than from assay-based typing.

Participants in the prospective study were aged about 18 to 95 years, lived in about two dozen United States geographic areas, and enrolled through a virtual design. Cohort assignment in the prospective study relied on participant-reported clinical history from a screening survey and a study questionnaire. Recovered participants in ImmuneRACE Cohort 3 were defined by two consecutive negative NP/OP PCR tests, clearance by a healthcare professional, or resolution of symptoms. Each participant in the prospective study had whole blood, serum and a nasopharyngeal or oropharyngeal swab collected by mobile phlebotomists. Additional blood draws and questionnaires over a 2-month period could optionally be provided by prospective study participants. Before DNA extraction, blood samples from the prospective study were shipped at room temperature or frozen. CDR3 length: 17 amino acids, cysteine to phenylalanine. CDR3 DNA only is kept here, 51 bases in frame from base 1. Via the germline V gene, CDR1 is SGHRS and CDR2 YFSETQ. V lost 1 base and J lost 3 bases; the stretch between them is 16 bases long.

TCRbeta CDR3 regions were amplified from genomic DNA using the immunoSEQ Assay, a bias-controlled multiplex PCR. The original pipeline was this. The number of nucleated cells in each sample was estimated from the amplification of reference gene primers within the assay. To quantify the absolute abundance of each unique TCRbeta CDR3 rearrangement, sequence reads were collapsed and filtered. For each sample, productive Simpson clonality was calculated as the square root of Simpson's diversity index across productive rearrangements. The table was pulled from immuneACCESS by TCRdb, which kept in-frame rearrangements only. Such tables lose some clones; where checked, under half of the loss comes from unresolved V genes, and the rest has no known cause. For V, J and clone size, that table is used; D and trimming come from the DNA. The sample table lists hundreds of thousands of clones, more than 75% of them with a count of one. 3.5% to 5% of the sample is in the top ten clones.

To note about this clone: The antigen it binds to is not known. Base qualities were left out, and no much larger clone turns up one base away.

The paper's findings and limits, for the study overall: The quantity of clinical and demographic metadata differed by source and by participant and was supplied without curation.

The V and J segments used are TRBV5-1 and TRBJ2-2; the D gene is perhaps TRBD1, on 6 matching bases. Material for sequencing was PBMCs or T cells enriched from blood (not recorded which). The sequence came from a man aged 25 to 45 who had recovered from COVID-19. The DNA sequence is TGCGCCAGCAGCTTGCGGCCCCCGGGACAATACACCGGGGAGCTGTTTTTT. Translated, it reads CASSLRPPGQYTGELFF.